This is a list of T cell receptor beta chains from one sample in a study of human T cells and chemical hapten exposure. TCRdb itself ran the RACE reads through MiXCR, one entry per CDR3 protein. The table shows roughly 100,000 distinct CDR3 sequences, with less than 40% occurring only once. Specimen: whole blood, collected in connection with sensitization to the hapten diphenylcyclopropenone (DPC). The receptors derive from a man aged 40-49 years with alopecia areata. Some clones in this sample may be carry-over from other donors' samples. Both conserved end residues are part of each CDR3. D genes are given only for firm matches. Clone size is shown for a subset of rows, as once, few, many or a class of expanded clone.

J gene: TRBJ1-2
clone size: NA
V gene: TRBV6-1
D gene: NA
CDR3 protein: CASSPGQPPGGYTF
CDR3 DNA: TGTGCCAGCAGCCCTGGACAGCCCCCGGGAGGCTACACCTTC

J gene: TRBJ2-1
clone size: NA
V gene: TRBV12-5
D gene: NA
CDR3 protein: CASGPLGASEQFF
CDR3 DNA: TGTGCTAGTGGTCCTCTGGGGGCATCTGAGCAGTTCTTC

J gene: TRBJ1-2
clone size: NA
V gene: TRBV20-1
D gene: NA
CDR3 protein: CSASPGTDGYTF
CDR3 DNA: TGCAGTGCTAGTCCCGGGACCGATGGCTACACCTTC

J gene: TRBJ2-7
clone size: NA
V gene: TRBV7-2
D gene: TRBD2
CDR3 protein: CASSFASGPSYEQYF
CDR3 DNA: TGTGCCAGCAGCTTCGCTAGCGGTCCTAGTTACGAGCAGTACTTC

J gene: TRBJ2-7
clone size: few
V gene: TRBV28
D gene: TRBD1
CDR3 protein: CASSLGQGRYEQYF
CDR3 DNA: TGTGCCAGCAGTTTGGGACAGGGAAGGTACGAGCAGTACTTC

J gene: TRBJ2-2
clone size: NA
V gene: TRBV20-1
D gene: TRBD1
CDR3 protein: CSAPQGAGELFF
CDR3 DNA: TGCAGTGCCCCACAGGGGGCCGGGGAGCTGTTTTTT

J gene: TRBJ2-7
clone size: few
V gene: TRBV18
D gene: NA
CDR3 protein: CASSPITQGLLYEQYF
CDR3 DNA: TGTGCCAGCTCACCAATCACCCAGGGGCTCCTATACGAGCAGTACTTC

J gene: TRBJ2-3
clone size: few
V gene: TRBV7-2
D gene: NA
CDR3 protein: CASSTQGLVLSDTQYF
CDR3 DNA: TGTGCCAGCAGCACGCAAGGACTCGTCCTCTCAGATACGCAGTATTTT

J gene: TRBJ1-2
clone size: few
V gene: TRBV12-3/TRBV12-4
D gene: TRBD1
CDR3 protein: CASSGTGNGYTF
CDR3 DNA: TGTGCCAGCAGCGGGACAGGGAATGGCTACACCTTC

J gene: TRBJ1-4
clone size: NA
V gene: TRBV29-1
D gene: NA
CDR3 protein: CSVEIIGTLFF
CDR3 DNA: TGCAGCGTTGAAATAATTGGGACGCTGTTTTTT

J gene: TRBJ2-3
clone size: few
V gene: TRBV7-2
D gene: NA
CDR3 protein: CASSSFLPSTDTQYF
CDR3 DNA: TGTGCCAGCAGCTCCTTCTTGCCCAGCACAGATACGCAGTATTTT

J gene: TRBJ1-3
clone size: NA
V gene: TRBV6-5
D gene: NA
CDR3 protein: CASSYQPSGNTIYF
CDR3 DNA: TGTGCCAGCAGTTACCAGCCCTCTGGAAACACCATATATTTT

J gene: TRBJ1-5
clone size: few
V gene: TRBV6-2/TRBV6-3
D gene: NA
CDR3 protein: CASAPTNQPQHF
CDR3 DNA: TGTGCCAGCGCCCCAACCAATCAGCCCCAGCATTTT

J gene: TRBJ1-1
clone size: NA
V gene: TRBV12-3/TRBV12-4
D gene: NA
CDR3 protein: CASSLISPNTEAFF
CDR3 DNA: TGTGCCAGCAGTTTAATATCCCCGAACACTGAAGCTTTCTTT

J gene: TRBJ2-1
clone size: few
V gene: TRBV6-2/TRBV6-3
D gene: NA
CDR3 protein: CASSYKYNEQFF
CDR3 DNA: TGTGCCAGCAGTTACAAATACAATGAGCAGTTCTTC

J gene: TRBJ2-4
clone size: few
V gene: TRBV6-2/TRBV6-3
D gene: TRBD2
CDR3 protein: CASSTEQTSGDLNIQYF
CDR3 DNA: TGTGCCAGCAGTACGGAGCAGACTAGCGGAGACCTTAACATTCAGTACTTC

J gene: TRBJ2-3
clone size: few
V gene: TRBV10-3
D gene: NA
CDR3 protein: CAIVAGPTTDTQYF
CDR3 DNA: TGTGCCATTGTGGCCGGGCCAACCACAGATACGCAGTATTTT

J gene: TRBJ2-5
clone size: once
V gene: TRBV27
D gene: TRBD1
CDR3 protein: CASSSWDRQTQYF
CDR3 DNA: TGTGCCAGCAGCTCTTGGGACAGGCAGACCCAGTACTTC

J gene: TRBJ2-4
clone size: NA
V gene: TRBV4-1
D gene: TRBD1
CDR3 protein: CASSQNTGDVTKNIQYF
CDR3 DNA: TGCGCCAGCAGCCAAAACACAGGGGATGTTACCAAAAACATTCAGTACTTC

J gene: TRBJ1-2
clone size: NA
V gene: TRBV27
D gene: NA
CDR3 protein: CASSLGLFYGYTF
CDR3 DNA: TGTGCCAGCAGTCTTGGCCTGTTCTATGGCTACACCTTC

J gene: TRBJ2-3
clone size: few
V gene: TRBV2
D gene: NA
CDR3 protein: CASSDFTDTQYF
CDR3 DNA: TGTGCCAGCAGTGACTTCACAGATACGCAGTATTTT

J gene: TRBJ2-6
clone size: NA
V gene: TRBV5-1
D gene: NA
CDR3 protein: CASSLEGYGANVLTF
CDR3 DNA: TGCGCCAGCAGCTTGGAGGGATATGGGGCCAACGTCCTGACTTTC

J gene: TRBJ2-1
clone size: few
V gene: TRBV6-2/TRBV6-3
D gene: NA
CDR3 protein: CASSYSLANPYNEQFF
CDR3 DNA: TGTGCCAGCAGTTACTCGCTAGCTAACCCCTACAATGAGCAGTTCTTC

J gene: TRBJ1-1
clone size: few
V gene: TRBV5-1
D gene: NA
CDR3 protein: CASSLRGADGTEAFF
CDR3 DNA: TGCGCCAGCAGCTTGCGGGGGGCGGATGGTACTGAAGCTTTCTTT

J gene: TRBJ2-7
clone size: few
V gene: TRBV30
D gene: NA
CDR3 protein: CAWNNRALLYEQYF
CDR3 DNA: TGTGCCTGGAATAACAGGGCGCTACTCTACGAGCAGTACTTC

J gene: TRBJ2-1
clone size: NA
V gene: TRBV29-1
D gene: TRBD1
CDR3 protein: CSMTGGAHNEQFF
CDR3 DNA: TGCAGCATGACAGGGGGCGCGCACAATGAGCAGTTCTTC

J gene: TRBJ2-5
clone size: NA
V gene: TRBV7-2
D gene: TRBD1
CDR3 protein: CASSLGQGGRETQYF
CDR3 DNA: TGTGCCAGCAGCTTAGGACAGGGGGGAAGAGAGACCCAGTACTTC

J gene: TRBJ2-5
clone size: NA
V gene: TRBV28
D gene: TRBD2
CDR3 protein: CASSFPGLASGQETQYF
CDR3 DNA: TGTGCCAGCAGTTTCCCGGGACTAGCCTCCGGCCAAGAGACCCAGTACTTC

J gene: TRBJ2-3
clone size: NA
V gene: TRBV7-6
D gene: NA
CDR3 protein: CASSPSRADTQYF
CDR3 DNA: TGTGCCAGCAGCCCCTCGCGGGCAGATACGCAGTATTTT

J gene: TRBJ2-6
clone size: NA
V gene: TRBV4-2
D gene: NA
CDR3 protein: CASSQVGSTGANVLTF
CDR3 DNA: TGTGCCAGCAGCCAAGTAGGGTCGACTGGGGCCAACGTCCTGACTTTC

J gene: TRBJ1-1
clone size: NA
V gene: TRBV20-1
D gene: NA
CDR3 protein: CSAIPSPANTEAFF
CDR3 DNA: TGCAGTGCTATACCCTCGCCAGCGAACACTGAAGCTTTCTTT

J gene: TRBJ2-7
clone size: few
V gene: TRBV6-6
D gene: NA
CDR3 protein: CASSYSTVRGEQYF
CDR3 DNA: TGTGCCAGCAGTTACTCGACGGTGCGGGGCGAGCAGTACTTC

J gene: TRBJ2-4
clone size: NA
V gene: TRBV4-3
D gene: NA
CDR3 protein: CASSQELANIQYF
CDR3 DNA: TGCGCCAGCAGCCAAGAGCTAGCAAACATTCAGTACTTC

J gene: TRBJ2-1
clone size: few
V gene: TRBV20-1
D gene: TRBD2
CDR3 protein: CSAREASGNYNEQFF
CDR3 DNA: TGCAGTGCTAGAGAGGCTAGCGGAAACTACAATGAGCAGTTCTTC

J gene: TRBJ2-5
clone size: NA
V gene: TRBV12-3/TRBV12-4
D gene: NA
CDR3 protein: CASSSQGRGRRTQYF
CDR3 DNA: TGTGCCAGCAGTTCACAGGGACGTGGGCGTCGGACCCAGTACTTC

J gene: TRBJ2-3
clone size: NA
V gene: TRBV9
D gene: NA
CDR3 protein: CASSVEPAISTDTQYF
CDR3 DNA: TGTGCCAGCAGCGTAGAGCCAGCGATAAGCACAGATACGCAGTATTTT

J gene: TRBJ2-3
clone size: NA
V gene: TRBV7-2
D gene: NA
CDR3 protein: CASSLLDTQYF
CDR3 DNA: TGTGCCAGCAGCTTACTAGATACGCAGTATTTT

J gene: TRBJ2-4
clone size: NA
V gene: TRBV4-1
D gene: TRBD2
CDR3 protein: CASSQAGLAPGPLQNIQYF
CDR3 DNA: TGCGCCAGCAGCCAAGCGGGACTAGCCCCGGGACCTCTCCAAAACATTCAGTACTTC

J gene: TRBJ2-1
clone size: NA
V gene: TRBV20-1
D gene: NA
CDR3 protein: CSAPDNYNEQFF
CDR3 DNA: TGCAGTGCTCCAGACAACTACAATGAGCAGTTCTTC

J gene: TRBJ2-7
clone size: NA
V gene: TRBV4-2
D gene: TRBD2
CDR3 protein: CATAWGTSGSYEQYF
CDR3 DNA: TGTGCCACTGCCTGGGGGACTAGCGGGTCCTACGAGCAGTACTTC

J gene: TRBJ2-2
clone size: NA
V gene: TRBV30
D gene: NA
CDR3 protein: CAWSVQFTGELFF
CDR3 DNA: TGTGCCTGGAGTGTCCAGTTCACCGGGGAGCTGTTTTTT

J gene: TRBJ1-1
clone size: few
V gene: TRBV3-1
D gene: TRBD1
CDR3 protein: CASSQVGRGQGGAFF
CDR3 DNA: TGTGCCAGCAGCCAAGTGGGTAGGGGGCAGGGCGGAGCTTTCTTT